The following is a T cell receptor (beta chain) sequence with its context. This sample was taken from a study of response to subunit inactivated influenza vaccine. Germline V gene data show CDR1 as MDHEN and CDR2 as SYDVKM. Between the trimmed V and J ends, which lost 10 bases and 4 bases, there was a span of 11 bases. The CDR3 is 12 residues long. TCRdb re-derived calls from the RT-PCR reads in MiXCR, one entry per CDR3 protein. The sample lists roughly 780,000 distinct CDR3 sequences, approximately 17% occurring once. The sequence derives from a man in his fifties who received an inactivated influenza vaccine. The chain has TRBV28 and TRBJ2-1; D unresolved. This specimen consisted of PBMCs from blood, obtained more than 4 days after vaccination. The CDR3 loop is CATSVGYNEQFF. In DNA, the CDR3 is TGTGCCACCTCAGTGGGTTACAATGAGCAGTTCTTC.